The present TCR beta chain was sequenced within a study of CXCR3-negative and CXCR3-positive naive CD8 T cells. Naive CD8+ T cells were CD45RO-CCR7+CD27+CD95-. The authors made the TRB cDNA libraries by 5' RACE using UMI labels. TCRdb reanalyzed the 5' RACE reads and collapses them to one entry per CDR3 protein, without DNA. This specimen shows approximately 140,000 distinct CDR3 sequences; the ten leading clones hold roughly 0.28%. Notes on this clonotype: The antigen is undetermined.

Study-wide findings and caveats: In CXCR3-positive naive cells, the TRB CDR3s were more hydrophobic than in CXCR3-negative naive cells.

Germline V gives CDR1 SGHDN, CDR2 FVKESK. The CDR3 is 15 amino acids. The sequence derives from a human donor in good health. Some clones in this sample may be carry-over from other donors' samples. The chain combines TRBV14 with TRBJ2-1; TCRdb lists TRBD1, though no DNA is available to test this call. Material: naive CXCR3+ CD8+ T cells from blood. The subset denotes: CD45RO-CCR7+CD27+CD95- naive CD8+ T cells expressing CXCR3 (TNR3+). The CDR3 sequence: CASSQVPGGYNEQFF.